This T cell receptor beta chain was obtained from a study of T cells in localized non-small cell lung cancer. Here immunoSEQ multiplex PCR was the method, and the copy in TCRdb shows in-frame clones only, minus some. The table records around 91,000 clones, roughly 86% of them present only once. General study findings and limits: Overall survival was longer when the density of T cells in the blood was higher. Because researchers sequenced only one region of the tumor, heterogeneity is still possible. Across samples, adjacent lung featured a median around 57 of the top 100 tumor clones. The study found T cell clonality highest in uninvolved adjacent lung, above tumor.

Germline lookup yields CDR1 MNHNS and CDR2 SASEGT. The CDR3 covers 14 residues. Concerning this clone itself: Antigen unknown. A read error may account for a junction end that differs from germline.

The sequencing used peripheral blood, collected before any cancer treatment. The V gene is TRBV6-1, the J gene TRBJ1-1; 9 positions agree with TRBD1. The sequence was collected from a man between 40 and 75 years old with stage I squamous cell lung carcinoma. In nucleotides, the CDR3 is TGTGCCAGCAGTGGATCGGGACAGGGCGGCGTCAGGTACTTT. Its translation: CASSGSGQGGVRYF.